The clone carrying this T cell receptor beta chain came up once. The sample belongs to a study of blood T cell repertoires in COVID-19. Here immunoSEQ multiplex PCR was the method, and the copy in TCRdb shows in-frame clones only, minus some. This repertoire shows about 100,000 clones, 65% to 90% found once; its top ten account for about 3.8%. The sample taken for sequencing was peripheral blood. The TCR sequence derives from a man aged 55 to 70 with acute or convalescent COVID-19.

In DNA, the CDR3 is TGTGCCAGCAGAAGGGGGCAGAGTAGCAATCAGCCCCAGCATTTT. This translates into CASRRGQSSNQPQHF. V gene TRBV5-5 combines with J gene TRBJ1-5; 7 nucleotides line up with TRBD1. CDR1 SGHKS and CDR2 YYEKEE come from the germline V gene (reference sequence). Losses at the gene ends were 5 bases for V and 0 bases for J; bases not matched to a gene: 5. The CDR3 loop spans 15 amino acids.